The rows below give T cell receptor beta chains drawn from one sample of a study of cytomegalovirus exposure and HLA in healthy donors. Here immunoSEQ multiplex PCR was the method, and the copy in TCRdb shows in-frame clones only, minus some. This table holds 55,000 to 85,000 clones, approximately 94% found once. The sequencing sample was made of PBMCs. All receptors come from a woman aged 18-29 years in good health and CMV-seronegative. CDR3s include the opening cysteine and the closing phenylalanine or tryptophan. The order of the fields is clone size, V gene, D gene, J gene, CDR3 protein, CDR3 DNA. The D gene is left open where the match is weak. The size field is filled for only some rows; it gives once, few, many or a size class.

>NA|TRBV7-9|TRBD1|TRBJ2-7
CASSLPESDRDYEQYF
TGTGCCAGCAGCTTACCCGAATCGGACAGGGACTACGAGCAGTACTTC
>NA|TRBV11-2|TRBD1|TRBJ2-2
CASSRTGLNTGELFF
TGTGCCAGCAGCAGGACAGGCTTGAACACCGGGGAGCTGTTTTTT
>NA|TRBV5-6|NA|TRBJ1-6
CASSFFNSPLHF
TGTGCCAGCAGCTTCTTCAATTCACCCCTCCACTTT
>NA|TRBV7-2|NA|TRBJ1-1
CASSLSPTVPTEAFF
TGTGCCAGCAGCTTATCCCCGACAGTTCCCACTGAAGCTTTCTTT
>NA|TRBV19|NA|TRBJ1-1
CARNRERGFSTEAFF
TGTGCCAGAAACCGGGAACGGGGGTTCAGCACTGAAGCTTTCTTT
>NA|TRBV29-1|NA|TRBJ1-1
CSVESGNNRVPEAFF
TGCAGCGTTGAATCAGGCAACAACAGGGTTCCGGAAGCTTTCTTT
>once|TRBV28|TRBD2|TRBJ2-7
CASTLPGEGYEQYF
TGTGCCAGCACCCTCCCTGGGGAGGGATACGAGCAGTACTTC
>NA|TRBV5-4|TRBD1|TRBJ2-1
CASSRGQGWNNEQFF
TGTGCCAGCAGCCGGGGACAGGGATGGAACAATGAGCAGTTCTTC
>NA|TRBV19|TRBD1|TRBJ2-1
CASSLGTGRYNEQFF
TGTGCCAGTAGCCTGGGGACAGGGAGATACAATGAGCAGTTCTTC
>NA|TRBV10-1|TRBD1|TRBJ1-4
CASSPGQEREKLFF
TGCGCCAGCAGTCCTGGACAGGAACGCGAAAAACTGTTTTTT
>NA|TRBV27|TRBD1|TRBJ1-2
CASSLWAGPRTGKYGYTF
TGTGCCAGCAGTTTATGGGCCGGCCCTAGGACAGGGAAGTATGGCTACACCTTC
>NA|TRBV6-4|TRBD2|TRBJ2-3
CASSRTSGGTDTQYF
TGTGCCAGCAGCCGGACTAGCGGGGGCACAGATACGCAGTATTTT
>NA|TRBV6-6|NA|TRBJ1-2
CASSPGGANGYTF
TGTGCCAGCAGCCCGGGGGGAGCAAATGGCTACACCTTC
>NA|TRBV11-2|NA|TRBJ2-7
CASSLEGGSYEQYF
TGTGCCAGCAGCTTAGAGGGGGGCTCCTACGAGCAGTACTTC
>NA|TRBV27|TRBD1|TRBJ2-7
CASSWGQGSHEQYF
TGTGCCAGCAGTTGGGGACAGGGGAGCCACGAGCAGTACTTC
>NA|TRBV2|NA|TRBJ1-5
CASSDMRVLRQPQHF
TGTGCCAGCAGTGATATGAGGGTCCTTCGTCAGCCCCAGCATTTT
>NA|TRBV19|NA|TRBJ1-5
CASQRSQAFGGQPQHF
TGTGCCAGTCAAAGATCCCAAGCCTTCGGGGGTCAGCCCCAGCATTTT
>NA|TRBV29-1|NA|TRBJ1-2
CSVEEGVNYGYTF
TGCAGCGTTGAAGAAGGAGTTAACTATGGCTACACCTTC
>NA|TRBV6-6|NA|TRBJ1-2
CASSSRQITYGYTF
TGTGCCAGCAGCTCGAGACAGATTACCTATGGCTACACCTTC
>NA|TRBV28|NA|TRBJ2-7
CASSSGPSYEQYF
TGTGCCAGCAGTTCTGGCCCCTCCTACGAGCAGTACTTC
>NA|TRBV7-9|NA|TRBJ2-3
CASSLVPAVLVADTQYF
TGTGCCAGCAGCTTAGTTCCTGCGGTGTTGGTGGCAGATACGCAGTATTTT
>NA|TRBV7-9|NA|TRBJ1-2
CASSLERDIRHYGYTF
TGTGCCAGCAGCTTAGAGAGGGACATTAGGCACTATGGCTACACCTTC
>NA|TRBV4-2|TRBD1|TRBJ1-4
CASSPTGQGAGEKLFF
TGTGCCAGCAGCCCAACCGGACAGGGGGCGGGTGAAAAACTGTTTTTT
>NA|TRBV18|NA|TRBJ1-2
CASSPAGEGYGYTF
TGTGCCAGCTCACCTGCCGGGGAGGGCTATGGCTACACCTTC
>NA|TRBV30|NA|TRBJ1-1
CAWTTVLTEAFF
TGTGCCTGGACTACAGTCCTCACTGAAGCTTTCTTT
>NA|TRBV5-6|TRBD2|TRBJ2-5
CASSFSGRGETQYF
TGTGCCAGCAGCTTTAGCGGGAGAGGGGAGACCCAGTACTTC
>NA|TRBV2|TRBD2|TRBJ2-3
CASSEQVRGGRTDTQYF
TGTGCCAGCAGTGAGCAGGTGCGGGGGGGACGCACAGATACGCAGTATTTT
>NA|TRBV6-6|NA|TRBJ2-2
CASNFRGPNTGELFF
TGTGCCAGCAACTTCAGGGGACCGAACACCGGGGAGCTGTTTTTT
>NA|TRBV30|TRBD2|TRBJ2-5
CAWKGGRGETQYF
TGTGCCTGGAAGGGCGGGAGGGGAGAGACCCAGTACTTC
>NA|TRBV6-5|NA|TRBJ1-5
CASSSGEGQPQHF
TGTGCCAGCAGTTCAGGGGAAGGCCAGCCCCAGCATTTT
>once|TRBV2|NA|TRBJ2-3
CASSRLRRTGTDTQYF
TGTGCCAGCAGTCGTCTGAGAAGGACTGGCACAGATACGCAGTATTTT
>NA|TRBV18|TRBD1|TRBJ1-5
CASSAGQGGQPQHF
TGTGCCAGCTCAGCGGGACAGGGAGGTCAGCCCCAGCATTTT
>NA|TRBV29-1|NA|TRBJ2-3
CSARDWREDTQYF
TGCAGCGCGCGGGACTGGCGAGAGGATACGCAGTATTTT
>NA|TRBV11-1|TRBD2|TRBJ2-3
CASSLGLAELTDTQYF
TGTGCCAGCAGCTTGGGACTAGCGGAACTCACAGATACGCAGTATTTT
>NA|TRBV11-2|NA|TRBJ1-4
CASRADGANEKLFF
TGTGCCAGCAGGGCTGACGGGGCTAATGAAAAACTGTTTTTT
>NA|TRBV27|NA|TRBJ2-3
CASSLGRTTDTQYF
TGTGCCAGCAGTTTGGGGAGGACCACAGATACGCAGTATTTT
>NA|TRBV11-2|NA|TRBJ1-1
CASSPLRGRINAFF
TGTGCCAGCAGCCCCCTACGCGGGAGAATAAACGCTTTCTTT
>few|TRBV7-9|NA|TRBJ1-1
CASSLAMGGDTEAFF
TGTGCCAGCAGCTTAGCGATGGGGGGGGACACTGAAGCTTTCTTT
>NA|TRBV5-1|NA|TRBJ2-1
CASSSGGQHNEQFF
TGCGCCAGCAGCTCTGGCGGGCAGCACAATGAGCAGTTCTTC
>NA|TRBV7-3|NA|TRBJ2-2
CASSDQNSGELFF
TGTGCCAGCAGCGATCAGAACAGCGGGGAGCTGTTTTTT
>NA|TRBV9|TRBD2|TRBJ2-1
CASSSPLGLAASYNEQFF
TGTGCCAGCAGCTCCCCTTTAGGACTAGCGGCCTCCTACAATGAGCAGTTCTTC
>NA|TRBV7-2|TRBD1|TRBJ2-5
CASSSSGGLQETQYF
TGTGCCAGCAGCTCCTCAGGGGGTCTACAAGAGACCCAGTACTTC
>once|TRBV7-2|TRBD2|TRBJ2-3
CASTLSPPAGGLDTQYF
TGTGCCAGCACCCTCAGCCCCCCAGCGGGGGGACTGGATACGCAGTATTTT
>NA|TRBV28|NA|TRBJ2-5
CASSPNRSGTQYF
TGTGCCAGCAGCCCCAACAGGTCAGGCACCCAGTACTTC
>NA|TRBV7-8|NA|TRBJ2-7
CASSSNFLSLTSSYEQYF
TGTGCCAGCAGCTCCAATTTTTTGTCACTTACGAGCTCCTACGAGCAGTACTTC
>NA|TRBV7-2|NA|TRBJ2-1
CASSLAPLGDNEQFF
TGTGCCAGCAGCTTAGCGCCACTAGGTGACAATGAGCAGTTCTTC
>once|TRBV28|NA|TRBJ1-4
CASTPGGRSEKLFF
TGTGCCAGCACCCCGGGGGGGCGTAGTGAAAAACTGTTTTTT
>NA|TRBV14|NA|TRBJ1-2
CASSQVSRGGGYTF
TGTGCCAGCAGCCAAGTTTCCAGGGGAGGGGGCTACACCTTC
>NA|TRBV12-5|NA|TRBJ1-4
CASGLRSGELFF
TGTGCTAGTGGTTTGAGGTCCGGGGAACTGTTTTTT
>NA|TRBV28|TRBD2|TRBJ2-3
CASSRSGKPDTQYF
TGTGCCAGCAGTCGTAGCGGGAAGCCAGATACGCAGTATTTT
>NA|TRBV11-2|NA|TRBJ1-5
CASSPYSNQPQHF
TGTGCCAGCAGTCCCTATAGCAATCAGCCCCAGCATTTT
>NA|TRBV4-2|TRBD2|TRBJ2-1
CASRGTSGEQFF
TGTGCCAGTCGGGGAACTAGCGGCGAGCAGTTCTTC
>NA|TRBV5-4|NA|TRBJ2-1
CASSLRLGEEFF
TGTGCCAGCAGTCTAAGACTAGGAGAAGAGTTCTTC
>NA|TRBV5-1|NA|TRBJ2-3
CASSFGATDTQYF
TGCGCCAGCAGTTTTGGGGCCACAGATACGCAGTATTTT
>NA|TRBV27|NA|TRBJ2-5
CASSSYADQETQYF
TGTGCCAGCAGTTCCTACGCCGACCAAGAGACCCAGTACTTC
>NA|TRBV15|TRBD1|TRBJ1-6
CATSRGTGTGLSPLHF
TGTGCCACCAGCAGAGGCACCGGGACAGGCCTTTCACCCCTCCACTTT